These 3 T cell receptor beta chains share one sample of origin, sequenced in a study of blood T cell repertoires in COVID-19. Some clones are missing from TCRdb's copy, which holds only in-frame ones; the method was immunoSEQ multiplex PCR. The sample has about 190,000 clones; approximately 79% are singletons. Sequenced: peripheral blood. The receptors were gathered from a woman aged 45 to 65 with acute or convalescent COVID-19.

The chain joins TRBV20-1 to TRBJ2-5; TRBD1 might be the D (5 bases). Trimming shortened V by 3 bases and J by 5 bases, and 13 bases separated the two germline ends. This CDR3 region has 13 residues. Germline CDR1 reads DFQATT; CDR2 reads SNEGSKA (reference sequence). CDR3 sequence: CSASRGPGETQYF. The CDR3 nucleotides are TGCAGTGCTAGTCGTGGACCAGGGGAGACCCAGTACTTC.

This chain uses TRBV10-3 with TRBJ1-1; weak D call: TRBD1 (6 bases). Germline V lookup: CDR1 ENHRY, CDR2 SYGVKD. The V end lost 3 bases, the J end lost 5 bases, and 16 bases lay between the germline ends. There are 15 residues in the CDR3. In DNA, the CDR3 is TGTGCCATCAGTGATACACACAGGGCCGCAACTGAAGCTTTCTTT. Translated: CAISDTHRAATEAFF.

This clone came up once. The chain carries TRBV27 and TRBJ2-5, with D maybe TRBD2 (6 bases). Trimming left V 7 bases short and J 2 bases short, with 26 bases between. This CDR3 region has 18 residues. Germline CDR1 and CDR2: MNHEY and SMNVEV (reference sequence). The CDR3: CASNQQGLPVRGQETQYF. DNA of the CDR3: TGTGCCAGCAATCAACAAGGACTACCAGTTAGGGGACAAGAGACCCAGTACTTC.